This section outlines one TCR beta chain sequence together with its context. These data belong to a study of blood T cell repertoires in COVID-19. This CDR3 contains 15 residues. V trimming: 2 bases; J trimming: 5 bases; junction bases outside the gene matches: 8. The V gene's germline CDR1 is SGHDT and CDR2 YYEEEE. Some clones are missing from TCRdb's copy, which holds only in-frame ones; the method was immunoSEQ multiplex PCR. Among 250,000 or so clones listed, about 91% were seen once. The sequenced sample was peripheral blood. The V call is TRBV5-6, the J call TRBJ1-2; 8 bases match TRBD1. This clonotype was obtained from a man older than 75 with acute or convalescent COVID-19. The CDR3 region is CASSFLQGDRYGYTF. The DNA for the CDR3 is TGTGCCAGCAGCTTCTTACAGGGGGATCGGTATGGCTACACCTTC. The complete variable domain, with remaining parts taken from reference TRBV5-6 and TRBJ1-2, reads DAGVTQSPTHLIKTRGQQVTLRCSPKSGHDTVSWYQQALGQGPQFIFQYYEEEERQRGNFPDRFSGHQFPNYSSELNVNALLLGDSALYLCASSFLQGDRYGYTFGSGTRLTVV.